This T cell receptor beta chain came from a study of shared clonotypes between healthy human individuals. Study background: A few men and a couple of women, aged 18 to 49, were donors. The study, taken as a whole, reports: Generally, naive subsets (rather than memory subsets) showed larger estimated richness.

Measured with immunoSEQ multiplex PCR; TCRdb has only the in-frame clones, and not every one. In the table there are 1 million to 1.3 million clones, around 78% of which are singletons. This CDR3 has 17 residues. CDR1 and CDR2 from the germline V gene are SGHDN and FVKESK. The V gene end was trimmed by 3 bases and the J gene end by 4 bases; junction bases not matched to a gene: 14. Only Caucasian adults living in Nashville, Tennessee made up the donor group. On this clone itself: What it binds is unknown.

The rearrangement uses TRBV14 and TRBJ1-1; TRBD1 agrees at 7 bases. The sequence came from a young man in good health. Some clones in this sample may be carry-over from other donors' samples. The sequenced material came from memory CD4+ T cells from PBMCs. Subset of the sample: CD45RA-negative fraction. The CDR3 DNA is TGTGCCAGCAGCCACCCCAAGACAGGGCTTCAAGTCACTGAAGCTTTCTTT. As protein: CASSHPKTGLQVTEAFF.